This is a list of T cell receptor beta chains from one sample in a study of shared clonotypes between healthy human individuals. The data were produced by immunoSEQ multiplex PCR, yet TCRdb's version contains in-frame clones alone and is incomplete. The sample has about 2.4 million clones, over 85% seen once. The sample taken for sequencing was naive CD4+ T cells from PBMCs. These receptors came from a man between 18 and 29 years old in good health. Some clones in this sample may be carry-over from other donors' samples. Each CDR3 is given with its conserved first and last residue. D genes are given only for firm matches. Size tells how often a clone was seen (once, few, many) or the class of an expanded clone, and some rows leave it out.

>TRBJ2-7|TRBV5-1|-|TRBD2
TGCGCCAGCAGCAAGACTAGCGGCACCTACGAGCAGTACTTC
CASSKTSGTYEQYF
>TRBJ2-2|TRBV5-1|-|-
TGCGCCAGCAGTCCCGGTGGGGAGAGGACCGGGGAGCTGTTTTTT
CASSPGGERTGELFF
>TRBJ1-1|TRBV4-2|few|-
TGTGCCAGCAGCCAAGAAACGTTGGCCAGGGGCACTGAAGCTTTCTTT
CASSQETLARGTEAFF
>TRBJ2-2|TRBV15|-|-
TGTGCCACCAGCAGAGTGGGCACCGGGGAGCTGTTTTTT
CATSRVGTGELFF
>TRBJ2-5|TRBV6-5|-|-
TGTGCCAGCAGTTACGCTGTCTCCATCGGCAGTGAGACCCAGTACTTC
CASSYAVSIGSETQYF
>TRBJ2-1|TRBV7-9|-|-
TGTGCCAGCAGCTTATCGCGAGACGGTGAGCAGTTCTTC
CASSLSRDGEQFF
>TRBJ2-1|TRBV19|-|-
TGTGCCAGTAGTCAGAAGACCTACAATGAGCAGTTCTTC
CASSQKTYNEQFF
>TRBJ1-2|TRBV2|-|-
TGTGCCAGCAGTCTAACCTTGACCGGATATGGCTACACCTTC
CASSLTLTGYGYTF
>TRBJ2-1|TRBV11-2|-|-
TGTGCCAGCAGCCTCCGGTGGGGGAATGAGCAGTTCTTC
CASSLRWGNEQFF
>TRBJ2-7|TRBV5-4|-|-
TGTGCCAGCAGCTCGGGAAACGAGCAGTACTTC
CASSSGNEQYF
>TRBJ2-5|TRBV7-2|-|TRBD1
TGTGCCAGCAGCGAAAGGGTGGTCAGGGGGCGGGAGACCCAGTACTTC
CASSERVVRGRETQYF
>TRBJ2-1|TRBV6-4|-|-
TGTGCCAGCAGTGACGGAGGATACTACAATGAGCAGTTCTTC
CASSDGGYYNEQFF
>TRBJ2-7|TRBV29-1|-|TRBD1
TGCAGCGTTGCCGGGACAGGGGCCTACGAGCAGTACTTC
CSVAGTGAYEQYF
>TRBJ1-1|TRBV11-2|-|-
TGTGCCAGCAGCTCAGCGAACACTGAAGCTTTCTTT
CASSSANTEAFF
>TRBJ2-7|TRBV6-5|-|-
TGTGCCAGCAGTTACGGATTGCTTGCCAGGGCTCAGGAGCAGTACTTC
CASSYGLLARAQEQYF
>TRBJ1-4|TRBV19|-|-
TGTGCCAGTAGTAATACATGGAGAGGGGAAAAACTGTTTTTT
CASSNTWRGEKLFF
>TRBJ2-7|TRBV2|-|-
TGTGCCAGCAGTGACCCGGGGAAAGTGGCCTACGAGCAGTACTTC
CASSDPGKVAYEQYF
>TRBJ1-1|TRBV5-6|-|-
TGTGCCAGCAGCCCGGGATACTCATACACTGAAGCTTTCTTT
CASSPGYSYTEAFF